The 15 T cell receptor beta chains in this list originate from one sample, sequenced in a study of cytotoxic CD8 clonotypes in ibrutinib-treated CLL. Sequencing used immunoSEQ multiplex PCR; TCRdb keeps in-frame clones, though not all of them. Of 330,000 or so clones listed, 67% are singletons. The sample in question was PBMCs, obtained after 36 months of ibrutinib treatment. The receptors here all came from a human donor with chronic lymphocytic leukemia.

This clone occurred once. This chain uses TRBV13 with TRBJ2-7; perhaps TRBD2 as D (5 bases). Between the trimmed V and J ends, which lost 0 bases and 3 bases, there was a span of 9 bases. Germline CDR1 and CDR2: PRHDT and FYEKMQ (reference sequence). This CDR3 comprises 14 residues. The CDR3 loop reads CASSLGTKHYEQYF. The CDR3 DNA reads TGTGCCAGCAGCTTAGGGACTAAACACTACGAGCAGTACTTC.

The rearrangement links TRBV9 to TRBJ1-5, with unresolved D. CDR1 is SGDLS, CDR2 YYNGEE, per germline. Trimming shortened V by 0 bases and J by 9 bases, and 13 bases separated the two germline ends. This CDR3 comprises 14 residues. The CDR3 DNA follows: TGTGCCAGCAGCGTAGAGGGTCTCGATGGGCCCCAGCATTTT. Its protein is CASSVEGLDGPQHF.

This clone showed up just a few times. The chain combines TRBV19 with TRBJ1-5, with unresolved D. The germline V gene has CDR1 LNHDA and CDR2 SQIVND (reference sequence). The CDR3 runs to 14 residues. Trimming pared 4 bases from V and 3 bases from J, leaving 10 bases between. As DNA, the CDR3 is TGTGCCAGTAGTACCCTAATACCCAATCAGCCCCAGCATTTT. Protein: CASSTLIPNQPQHF.

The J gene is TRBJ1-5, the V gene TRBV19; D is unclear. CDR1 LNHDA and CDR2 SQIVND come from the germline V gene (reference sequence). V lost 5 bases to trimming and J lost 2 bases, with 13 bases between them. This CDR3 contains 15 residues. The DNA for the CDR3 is TGTGCCAGTAGTCTTTGGGAGGGAGGCAATCAGCCCCAGCATTTT. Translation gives CASSLWEGGNQPQHF.

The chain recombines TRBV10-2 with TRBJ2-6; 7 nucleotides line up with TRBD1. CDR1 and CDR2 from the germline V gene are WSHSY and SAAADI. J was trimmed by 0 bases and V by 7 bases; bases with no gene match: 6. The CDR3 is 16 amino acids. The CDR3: CASKGQSLSGANVLTF. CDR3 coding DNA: TGCGCCAGCAAGGGACAGAGCCTCTCTGGGGCCAACGTCCTGACTTTC.

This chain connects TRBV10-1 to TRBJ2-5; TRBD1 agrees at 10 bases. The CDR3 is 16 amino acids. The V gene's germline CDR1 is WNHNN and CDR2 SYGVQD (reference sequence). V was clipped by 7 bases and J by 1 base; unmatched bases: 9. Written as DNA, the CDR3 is TGCGCCAGCATGGGACAGGGGAAAAAGGGCCAAGAGACCCAGTACTTC. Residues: CASMGQGKKGQETQYF.

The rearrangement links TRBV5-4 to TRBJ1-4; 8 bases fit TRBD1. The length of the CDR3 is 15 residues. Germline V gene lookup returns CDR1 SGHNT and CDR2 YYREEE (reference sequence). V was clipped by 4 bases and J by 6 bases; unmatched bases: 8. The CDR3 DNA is TGTGCCAGCAGCACCGATCAGGGGGCTGATGAAAAACTGTTTTTT. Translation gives CASSTDQGADEKLFF.

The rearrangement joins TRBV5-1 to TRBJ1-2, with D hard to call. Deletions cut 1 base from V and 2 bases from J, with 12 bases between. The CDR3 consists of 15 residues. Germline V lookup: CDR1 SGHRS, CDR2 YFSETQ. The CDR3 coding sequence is TGCGCCAGCAGCTTGTATTACGGAGAAAACTATGGCTACACCTTC. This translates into CASSLYYGENYGYTF.

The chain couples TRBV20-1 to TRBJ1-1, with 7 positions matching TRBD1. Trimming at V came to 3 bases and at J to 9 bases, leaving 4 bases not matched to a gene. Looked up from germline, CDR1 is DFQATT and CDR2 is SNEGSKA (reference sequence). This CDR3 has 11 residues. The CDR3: CSASGQVKAFF. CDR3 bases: TGCAGTGCTAGCGGACAGGTCAAAGCTTTCTTT.

The CDR3 protein is CASVDQDSNQPQHF. The CDR3 DNA reads TGTGCTAGTGTTGACCAGGATAGCAATCAGCCCCAGCATTTT. The rearrangement links TRBV12-5 to TRBJ1-5, with D hard to call. CDR1 is LGHNT and CDR2 is FRNRAP in the germline V gene. This CDR3 region has 14 residues. V lost 7 bases, J lost 0 bases, and 10 bases lay in between.

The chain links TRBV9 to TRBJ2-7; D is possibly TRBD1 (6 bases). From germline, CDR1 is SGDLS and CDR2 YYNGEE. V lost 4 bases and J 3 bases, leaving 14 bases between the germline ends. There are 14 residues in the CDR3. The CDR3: CASSPQGQLYEQYF. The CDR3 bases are TGTGCCAGCAGCCCCCAAGGACAGCTCTACGAGCAGTACTTC.

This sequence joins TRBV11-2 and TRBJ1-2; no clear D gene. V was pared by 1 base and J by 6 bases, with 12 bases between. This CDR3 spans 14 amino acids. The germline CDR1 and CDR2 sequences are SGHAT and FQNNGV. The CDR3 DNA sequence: TGTGCCAGCAGCTTAGGGGGAGGGATGGATGGCTACACCTTC. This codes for CASSLGGGMDGYTF.

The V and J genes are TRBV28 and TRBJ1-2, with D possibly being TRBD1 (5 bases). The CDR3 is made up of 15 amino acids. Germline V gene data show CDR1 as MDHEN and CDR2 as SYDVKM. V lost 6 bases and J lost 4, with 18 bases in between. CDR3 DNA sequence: TGTGCCAGCAGACCGTTAACCTTCGGGGCCTATGGCTACACCTTC. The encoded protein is CASRPLTFGAYGYTF.

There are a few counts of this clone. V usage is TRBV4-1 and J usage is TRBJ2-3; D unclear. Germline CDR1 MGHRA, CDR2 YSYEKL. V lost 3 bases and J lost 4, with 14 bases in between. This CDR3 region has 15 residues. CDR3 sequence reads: CASSHQDGQSDTQYF. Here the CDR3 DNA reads TGCGCCAGCAGCCACCAAGATGGGCAATCAGATACGCAGTATTTT.

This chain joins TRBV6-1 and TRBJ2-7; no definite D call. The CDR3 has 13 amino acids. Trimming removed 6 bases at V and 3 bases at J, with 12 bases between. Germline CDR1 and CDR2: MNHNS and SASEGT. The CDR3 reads CASRLGPNYEQYF. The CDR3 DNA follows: TGTGCCAGCAGGTTGGGCCCAAACTACGAGCAGTACTTC.